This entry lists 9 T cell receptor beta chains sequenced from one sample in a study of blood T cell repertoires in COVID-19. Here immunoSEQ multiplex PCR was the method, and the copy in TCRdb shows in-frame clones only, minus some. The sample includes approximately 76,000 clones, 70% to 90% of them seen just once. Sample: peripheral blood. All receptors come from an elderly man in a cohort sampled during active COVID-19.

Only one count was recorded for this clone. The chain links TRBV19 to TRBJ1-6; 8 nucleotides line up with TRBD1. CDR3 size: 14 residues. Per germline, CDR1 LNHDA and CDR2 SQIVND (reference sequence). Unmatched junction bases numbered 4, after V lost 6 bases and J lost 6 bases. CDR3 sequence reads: CASRGTGRNSPLHF. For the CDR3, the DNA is TGTGCCAGTAGGGGGACAGGCCGTAATTCACCCCTCCACTTT.

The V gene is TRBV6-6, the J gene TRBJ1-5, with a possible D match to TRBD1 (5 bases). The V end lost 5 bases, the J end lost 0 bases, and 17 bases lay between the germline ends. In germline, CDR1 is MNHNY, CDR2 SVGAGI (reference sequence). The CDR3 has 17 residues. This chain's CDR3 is CASSRTPPTHSNQPQHF. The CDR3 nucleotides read TGTGCCAGCAGTCGGACACCCCCCACCCATAGCAATCAGCCCCAGCATTTT.

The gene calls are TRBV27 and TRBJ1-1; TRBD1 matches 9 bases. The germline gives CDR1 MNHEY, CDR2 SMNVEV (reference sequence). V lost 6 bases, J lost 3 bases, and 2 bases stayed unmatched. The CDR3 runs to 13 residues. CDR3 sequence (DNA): TGTGCCAGCAGGTGGGACAGGGACACTGAAGCTTTCTTT. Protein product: CASRWDRDTEAFF.

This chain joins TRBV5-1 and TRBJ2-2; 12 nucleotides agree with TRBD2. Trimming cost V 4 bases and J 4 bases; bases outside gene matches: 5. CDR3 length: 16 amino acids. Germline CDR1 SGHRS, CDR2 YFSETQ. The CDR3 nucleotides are TGCGCCAGCAGCGAACTAGCGGGGGGCGTCACCGGGGAGCTGTTTTTT. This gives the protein CASSELAGGVTGELFF.

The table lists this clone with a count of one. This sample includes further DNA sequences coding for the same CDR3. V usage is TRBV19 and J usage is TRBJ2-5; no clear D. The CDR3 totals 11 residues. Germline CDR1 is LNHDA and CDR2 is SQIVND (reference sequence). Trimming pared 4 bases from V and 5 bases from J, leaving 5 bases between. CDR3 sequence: CASSSRETQYF. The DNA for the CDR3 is TGTGCCAGTAGTAGCAGGGAGACCCAGTACTTC.

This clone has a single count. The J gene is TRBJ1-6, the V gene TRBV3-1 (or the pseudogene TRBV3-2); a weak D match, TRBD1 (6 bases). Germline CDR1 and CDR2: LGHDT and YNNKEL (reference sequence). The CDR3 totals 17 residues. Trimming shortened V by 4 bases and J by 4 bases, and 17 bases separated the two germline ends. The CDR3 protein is CASSPSSGALYNSPLHF. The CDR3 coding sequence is TGTGCCAGCAGCCCGTCGTCAGGGGCCCTGTATAATTCACCCCTCCACTTT.

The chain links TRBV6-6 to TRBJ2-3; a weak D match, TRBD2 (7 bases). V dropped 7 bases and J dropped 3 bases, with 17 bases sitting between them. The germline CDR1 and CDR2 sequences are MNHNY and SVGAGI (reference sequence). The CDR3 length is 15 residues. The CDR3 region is CASNPGGAGTDTQYF. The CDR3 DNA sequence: TGTGCCAGCAATCCGGGGGGCGCTGGGACAGATACGCAGTATTTT.

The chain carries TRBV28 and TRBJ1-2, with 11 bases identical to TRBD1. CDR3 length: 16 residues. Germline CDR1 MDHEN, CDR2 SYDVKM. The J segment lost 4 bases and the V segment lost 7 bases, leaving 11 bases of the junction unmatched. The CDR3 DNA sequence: TGTGCCAGCACCCTCTCCGGGACAGGGGGAGTCTATGGCTACACCTTC. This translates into CASTLSGTGGVYGYTF.

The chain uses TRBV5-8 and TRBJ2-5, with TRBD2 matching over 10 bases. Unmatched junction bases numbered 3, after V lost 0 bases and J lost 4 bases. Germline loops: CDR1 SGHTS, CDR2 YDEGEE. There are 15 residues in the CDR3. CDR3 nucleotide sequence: TGTGCCAGCAGCTTGGTTCTAGCGGGGGTAGAGACCCAGTACTTC. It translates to CASSLVLAGVETQYF. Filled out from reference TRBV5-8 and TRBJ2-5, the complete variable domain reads EAGVTQSPTHLIKTRGQQATLRCSPISGHTSVYWYQQALGLGLQFLLWYDEGEERNRGNFPPRFSGRQFPNYSSELNVNALELEDSALYLCASSLVLAGVETQYFGPGTRLLVL.